The next 9 T cell receptor beta chains were all read from a single sample in a study of PD-1 blockade in classical Hodgkin lymphoma. Indicated time point: cycle 4 day 1 (C4D1), after 5 to 7 weeks of nivolumab. Following autologous stem cell transplantation, relapse occurred in every patient, and exposure to brentuximab vedotin varied. Out of thawed PBMCs, magnetic negative selection purified CD4+ T cells. The assay was immunoSEQ multiplex PCR, and TCRdb's table has in-frame clones only and misses some. The table has roughly 35,000 clones, about 90% seen once. The source material was CD4+ T cells from blood, sampled before the fourth cycle of nivolumab. The receptors shown here come from a human donor with classical Hodgkin lymphoma.

The chain has TRBV7-8 and TRBJ2-7; D is unresolved. CDR3 size: 15 residues. Germline assignment: CDR1 SGHVS and CDR2 FQNEAQ. V lost 3 bases, J lost 2 bases, and 14 bases lay in between. The CDR3 coding sequence is TGTGCCAGCAGCTTTGAGAGACTGAGCGCCTACGAGCAGTACTTC. As protein: CASSFERLSAYEQYF.

The genes are TRBV19 and TRBJ1-2; tentatively, D is TRBD1 (6 bases). In germline, CDR1 is LNHDA, CDR2 SQIVND (reference sequence). The CDR3 runs to 18 residues. V lost 0 bases to trimming and J lost 4 bases, with 21 bases between them. This CDR3 is CASSIEAGQSYGVYGYTF. CDR3 coding DNA: TGTGCCAGTAGTATAGAGGCCGGACAGTCCTACGGGGTCTATGGCTACACCTTC.

The chain links TRBV29-1 to TRBJ2-3, with unresolved D. This CDR3 comprises 10 residues. Trimming stripped 7 bases from V and 3 bases from J, with 5 bases between. Germline V lookup: CDR1 SQVTM, CDR2 ANQGSEA. CDR3 protein: CSAGTDTQYF. The CDR3 coding sequence is TGCAGCGCAGGTACAGATACGCAGTATTTT.

This clone came up a few times. CDR3 sequence (DNA): TGCGCCAGCAGCCATTTGGCTGCCGTTGTTTCGGGGTCCAAAGAGACCCAGTACTTC. Residues: CASSHLAAVVSGSKETQYF. V usage is TRBV4-1 and J usage is TRBJ2-5, with TRBD2 as a possible D gene (5 bases). Trimming stripped 3 bases from V and 3 bases from J, with 26 bases between. The CDR3 length is 19 residues. Looked up from germline, CDR1 is MGHRA and CDR2 is YSYEKL.

J is TRBJ2-2 and V is TRBV5-4, with D perhaps TRBD1 (6 bases). This CDR3 is built from 15 residues. Trimming cost V 0 bases and J 5 bases, with 11 bases left between them. Germline V gene lookup returns CDR1 SGHNT and CDR2 YYREEE (reference sequence). The CDR3, as DNA: TGTGCCAGCAGCTTGGGGGGACATCGAACCGGGGAGCTGTTTTTT. Amino acid sequence: CASSLGGHRTGELFF.

V is TRBV19 and J is TRBJ2-3; 7 bases are shared with TRBD2. CDR3 length: 14 amino acids. Germline lookup yields CDR1 LNHDA and CDR2 SQIVND (reference sequence). V gave up 7 bases and J gave up 2 bases; unmatched junction bases: 6. The CDR3 protein is CASTTSRSTDTQYF. CDR3 nucleotide sequence: TGTGCCAGTACGACTAGCCGCTCCACAGATACGCAGTATTTT.

The rearrangement joins TRBV11-2 to TRBJ2-1, with D possibly called TRBD1 or TRBD2 (5 bases each). Trimming shortened V by 0 bases and J by 4 bases, and 22 bases separated the two germline ends. The length of the CDR3 is 19 residues. Looked up from germline, CDR1 is SGHAT and CDR2 is FQNNGV. The CDR3 DNA is TGTGCCAGCAGCTTAGACTCGGGACCGGCCCTTATCCATTACAATGAGCAGTTCTTC. This sequence encodes CASSLDSGPALIHYNEQFF.

The V call is TRBV19, the J call TRBJ1-5; D unclear. CDR1 is LNHDA, CDR2 SQIVND, per germline (reference sequence). V was shortened by 4 bases and J by 0 bases, with 7 bases between the two germline ends. This CDR3 has 14 residues. CDR3: CASSRLVSNQPQHF. For the CDR3, the DNA is TGTGCCAGTAGTAGGTTAGTTAGCAATCAGCCCCAGCATTTT.

The genes are TRBV6-1 and TRBJ2-1; 8 nucleotides match TRBD1. The CDR3 sequence is 15 residues long. Germline V gene lookup returns CDR1 MNHNS and CDR2 SASEGT. With V trimmed by 4 bases and J by 9 bases, 11 bases remained unmatched. CDR3: CASSGRGRAFTEQFF. The CDR3 bases are TGTGCCAGCAGTGGCAGGGGGCGAGCCTTCACTGAGCAGTTCTTC.